The clone carrying this TCR beta chain turned up a few times. V was cut by 1 base and J by 2 bases, with 9 bases left in between. Germline V gives CDR1 LNHDA, CDR2 SQIVND (reference sequence). The CDR3 covers 15 residues. 60 Vbeta and 13 Jbeta primers were used in PCR. Here immunoSEQ multiplex PCR was the method, and the copy in TCRdb shows in-frame clones only, minus some. The sample carries over 200,000 clones, more than 70% recorded once. The entry originates in a study of cytomegalovirus exposure and HLA in healthy donors. The chain joins TRBV19 to TRBJ2-1; D perhaps matches TRBD1 (6 bases). What was sequenced was PBMCs. The TCR was taken from a human donor in good health. This CDR3 reads CASSIGPGAYNEQFF. For the CDR3, the DNA is TGTGCCAGTAGTATAGGGCCAGGGGCCTACAATGAGCAGTTCTTC.